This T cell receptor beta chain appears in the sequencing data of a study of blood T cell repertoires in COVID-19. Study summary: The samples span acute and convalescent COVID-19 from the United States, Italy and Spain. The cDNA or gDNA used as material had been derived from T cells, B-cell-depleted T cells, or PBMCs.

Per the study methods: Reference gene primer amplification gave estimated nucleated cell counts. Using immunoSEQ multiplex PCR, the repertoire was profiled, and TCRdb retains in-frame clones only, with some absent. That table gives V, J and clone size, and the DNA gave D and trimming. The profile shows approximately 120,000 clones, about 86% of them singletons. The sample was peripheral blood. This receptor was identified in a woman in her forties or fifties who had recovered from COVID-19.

The CDR3 loop is CASSATASPLEPQHF. CDR3 sequence (DNA): TGTGCCAGCTCAGCGACGGCTAGCCCTTTAGAGCCCCAGCATTTT. This rearrangement joins TRBV18 to TRBJ1-5; D is unclear. The ends were cut back, 5 bases at V and 8 bases at J, with 19 bases in the middle. Per the germline V gene, CDR1 is KGHSH and CDR2 is LQKENI. The CDR3 sequence is 15 residues long. Full variable domain (missing parts from reference TRBV18 and TRBJ1-5): NAGVMQNPRHLVRRRGQEARLRCSPMKGHSHVYWYRQLPEEGLKFMVYLQKENIIDESGMPKERFSAEFPKEGPSILRIQQVVRGDSAAYFCASSATASPLEPQHFGDGTRLSIL.